These T cell receptor beta chains were read from a single sample in a study of identifying expanded T cells in peripheral blood. The repertoire was sequenced with immunoSEQ multiplex PCR; TCRdb's copy has only in-frame clones and lacks some. The sample has 95,000 or so clones, roughly 86% seen once; the top ten hold 4.5% to 7%. Sequenced: blood. Source of these receptors: a person between 18 and 75 years old in good health. Both conserved end residues are part of each CDR3. D genes are given only for firm matches. Clone size is not always given. Where it is, it says once, few, many or a class for expanded clones.

J gene: TRBJ2-7; clone size: .; V gene: TRBV9; D gene: TRBD2; CDR3 DNA: TGTGCCAGCAGCCTCGGACTAGCGGATATCTACGAGCAGTACTTC; CDR3 protein: CASSLGLADIYEQYF
J gene: TRBJ2-7; clone size: .; V gene: TRBV6-1; D gene: .; CDR3 DNA: TGTGCCAGCAGTGATGTACAGGTGGTCTCCTACGAGCAGTACTTC; CDR3 protein: CASSDVQVVSYEQYF
J gene: TRBJ2-3; clone size: .; V gene: TRBV7-8; D gene: .; CDR3 DNA: TGTGCCAGCAGCTTAGTGTCGTCAGGGGCTTACACAGATACGCAGTATTTT; CDR3 protein: CASSLVSSGAYTDTQYF
J gene: TRBJ1-3; clone size: .; V gene: TRBV1; D gene: .; CDR3 DNA: TGCACCAGCAGCCATATTTCCCCCATAGGTGGAAACACCATATATTTT; CDR3 protein: CTSSHISPIGGNTIYF
J gene: TRBJ2-3; clone size: .; V gene: TRBV28; D gene: TRBD2; CDR3 DNA: TGTGCCAGCAGTTACTCCGAACGCGGGGGTACGCAGTATTTT; CDR3 protein: CASSYSERGGTQYF
J gene: TRBJ1-4; clone size: .; V gene: TRBV4-1; D gene: TRBD1; CDR3 DNA: TGCGCCAGCAGCCATCAACAGGGGATTAATGAAAAACTGTTTTTT; CDR3 protein: CASSHQQGINEKLFF
J gene: TRBJ1-1; clone size: few; V gene: TRBV6-5; D gene: TRBD1; CDR3 DNA: TGTGCCAGCAGTTACTCAGGGGGCTACACTGAAGCTTTCTTT; CDR3 protein: CASSYSGGYTEAFF
J gene: TRBJ2-7; clone size: .; V gene: TRBV6-5; D gene: .; CDR3 DNA: TGTGCCAGCAGTTACTGGGGGCGGGGGACCTACGAGCAGTACTTC; CDR3 protein: CASSYWGRGTYEQYF
J gene: TRBJ1-1; clone size: once; V gene: TRBV5-6; D gene: .; CDR3 DNA: TGTGCCAGCAGTCGAATAATCGCGTCCGAAGCTTTCTTT; CDR3 protein: CASSRIIASEAFF
J gene: TRBJ2-1; clone size: .; V gene: TRBV19; D gene: TRBD1; CDR3 DNA: TGTGCCAGTAGTATTAGTGGGGACAGAGACAATGAGCAGTTCTTC; CDR3 protein: CASSISGDRDNEQFF
J gene: TRBJ2-1; clone size: .; V gene: TRBV27; D gene: .; CDR3 DNA: TGTGCCAGCAGTTTAAGGATTGGAGGCGCTAGCTCCTACAATGAGCAGTTCTTC; CDR3 protein: CASSLRIGGASSYNEQFF
J gene: TRBJ2-7; clone size: few; V gene: TRBV5-1; D gene: TRBD1; CDR3 DNA: TGCGCCAGCGACCCCGGGACAGGCGACTCCTACGAGCAGTACTTC; CDR3 protein: CASDPGTGDSYEQYF
J gene: TRBJ1-1; clone size: .; V gene: TRBV14; D gene: .; CDR3 DNA: TGTGCCAGCAGCCCCCCACTGCGGCGGAACACTGAAGCTTTCTTT; CDR3 protein: CASSPPLRRNTEAFF
J gene: TRBJ1-1; clone size: .; V gene: TRBV7-9; D gene: TRBD1; CDR3 DNA: TGTGCCAGCAGCTTAGGACAGGGGGCGAATGAAGCTTTCTTT; CDR3 protein: CASSLGQGANEAFF
J gene: TRBJ2-1; clone size: .; V gene: TRBV2; D gene: .; CDR3 DNA: TGTGCCAGCGCCGGGGACCGGGCCCGCTACAATGAGCAGTTCTTC; CDR3 protein: CASAGDRARYNEQFF
J gene: TRBJ1-6; clone size: .; V gene: TRBV27; D gene: .; CDR3 DNA: TGTGCCAGCAGTTTGACGACGGGGAATTCACCCCTCCACTTT; CDR3 protein: CASSLTTGNSPLHF
J gene: TRBJ1-2; clone size: .; V gene: TRBV19; D gene: TRBD1; CDR3 DNA: TGTGCCAGTAGGGACCGGGACAGGGGGCTAGCTAACTATGGCTACACCTTC; CDR3 protein: CASRDRDRGLANYGYTF
J gene: TRBJ1-1; clone size: few; V gene: TRBV4-3; D gene: TRBD1; CDR3 DNA: TGCGCCAGCAGCCAAGCCGGGACAGGGGGCTCGGCTTTCTTT; CDR3 protein: CASSQAGTGGSAFF
J gene: TRBJ1-2; clone size: .; V gene: TRBV7-9; D gene: .; CDR3 DNA: TGTGCCAGCAGCTCGGCAGGGGTAATTGGGGGCTACACCTTC; CDR3 protein: CASSSAGVIGGYTF
J gene: TRBJ2-3; clone size: .; V gene: TRBV30; D gene: .; CDR3 DNA: TGTGCCTGGAGTGTACGATTACGGGATACGCAGTATTTT; CDR3 protein: CAWSVRLRDTQYF
J gene: TRBJ1-1; clone size: .; V gene: TRBV30; D gene: .; CDR3 DNA: TGTGCCTACAAGCCAGGACCGATGAACACTGAAGCTTTCTTT; CDR3 protein: CAYKPGPMNTEAFF
J gene: TRBJ2-2; clone size: .; V gene: TRBV6-4; D gene: TRBD1; CDR3 DNA: TGTGCCAGCAGTCCGGCCGGGACAGGAGAAAACACCGGGGAGCTGTTTTTT; CDR3 protein: CASSPAGTGENTGELFF
J gene: TRBJ2-7; clone size: .; V gene: TRBV4-1; D gene: TRBD1; CDR3 DNA: TGCGCCAGCAGCCAAGATCAGGGACAGGCTTCGGAGCAGTACTTC; CDR3 protein: CASSQDQGQASEQYF
J gene: TRBJ1-1; clone size: .; V gene: TRBV6-5; D gene: TRBD1; CDR3 DNA: TGTGCCAGCCGGAGGACAGGGGAAGCTTTCTTT; CDR3 protein: CASRRTGEAFF
J gene: TRBJ2-7; clone size: once; V gene: TRBV5-1; D gene: .; CDR3 DNA: TGCGCCAGCAGCGTAGGGACCCCCAGAGGGTTAGGCTACGAGCAGTACTTC; CDR3 protein: CASSVGTPRGLGYEQYF
J gene: TRBJ1-3; clone size: .; V gene: TRBV11-2; D gene: .; CDR3 DNA: TGTGCCAGCAGCTTATCCGACATCGGAAACACCATATATTTT; CDR3 protein: CASSLSDIGNTIYF
J gene: TRBJ2-7; clone size: .; V gene: TRBV7-2; D gene: .; CDR3 DNA: TGTGCCAGCAGCTACGACAGTAGCTCCTACGAGCAGTACTTC; CDR3 protein: CASSYDSSSYEQYF
J gene: TRBJ1-1; clone size: .; V gene: TRBV19; D gene: .; CDR3 DNA: TGTGCCAGTAGTATTCTAAGAAGGACAGCTAGTATGGTGAACACTGAAGCTTTCTTT; CDR3 protein: CASSILRRTASMVNTEAFF
J gene: TRBJ1-2; clone size: .; V gene: TRBV14; D gene: TRBD1; CDR3 DNA: TGTGCCAGCAGCCCTGGAACGACAGGGGGCCTTGGCTACACCTTC; CDR3 protein: CASSPGTTGGLGYTF
J gene: TRBJ2-7; clone size: .; V gene: TRBV30; D gene: .; CDR3 DNA: TGTGCCTGGAGTGTAAGGCCTCTGGAGCAGTACTTC; CDR3 protein: CAWSVRPLEQYF
J gene: TRBJ1-2; clone size: .; V gene: TRBV11-2; D gene: .; CDR3 DNA: TGTGCCAGCAGCTTAGAAGCAGTCCTTGGCTACACCTTC; CDR3 protein: CASSLEAVLGYTF
J gene: TRBJ1-1; clone size: .; V gene: TRBV18; D gene: .; CDR3 DNA: TGTGCCAGCTCACCATTCTCTAGGAGAGGAATGAACACTGAAGCTTTCTTT; CDR3 protein: CASSPFSRRGMNTEAFF
J gene: TRBJ2-6; clone size: .; V gene: TRBV5-1; D gene: .; CDR3 DNA: TGCGCCAGCAAGGCGGGGGCTCGTCACAACTCTGGGGCCAACGTCCTGACTTTC; CDR3 protein: CASKAGARHNSGANVLTF
J gene: TRBJ2-5; clone size: .; V gene: TRBV7-7; D gene: .; CDR3 DNA: TGTGCCAGCCGGCTTACCCTCGACCAAGAGACCCAGTACTTC; CDR3 protein: CASRLTLDQETQYF
J gene: TRBJ2-7; clone size: .; V gene: TRBV6-1; D gene: .; CDR3 DNA: TGTGCCAGCAGTGAATGGGCAGGCCACGAGCAGTACTTC; CDR3 protein: CASSEWAGHEQYF
J gene: TRBJ2-1; clone size: .; V gene: TRBV6-5; D gene: .; CDR3 DNA: TGTGCCAGCAGCGACTGGTCCTACAATGAGCAGTTCTTC; CDR3 protein: CASSDWSYNEQFF
J gene: TRBJ1-4; clone size: .; V gene: TRBV11-2; D gene: .; CDR3 DNA: TGTGCCAGCAGCTTATCCGGGGGGCCCATTGCGAGGAAACTGTTTTTT; CDR3 protein: CASSLSGGPIARKLFF
J gene: TRBJ1-2; clone size: few; V gene: TRBV7-2; D gene: .; CDR3 DNA: TGTGCCAGCAGCTCATACCAGTTTGATAACTATGGCTACACCTTC; CDR3 protein: CASSSYQFDNYGYTF
J gene: TRBJ2-5; clone size: .; V gene: TRBV5-1; D gene: TRBD2; CDR3 DNA: TGCGCCAGCGCGTCGGGGGGGAATCAAGAGACCCAGTACTTC; CDR3 protein: CASASGGNQETQYF
J gene: TRBJ1-1; clone size: .; V gene: TRBV19; D gene: .; CDR3 DNA: TGTGCCTCCCAAACGGACAGCTACACTGAAGCTTTCTTT; CDR3 protein: CASQTDSYTEAFF
J gene: TRBJ1-2; clone size: .; V gene: TRBV15; D gene: .; CDR3 DNA: TGTGCCACCCAGGAGGGGAACTATGGCTACACCTTC; CDR3 protein: CATQEGNYGYTF
J gene: TRBJ2-7; clone size: .; V gene: TRBV6-5; D gene: TRBD2; CDR3 DNA: TGTGCCAGCAAGGCTAGCGGGCCTTTCTACGAGCAGTACTTC; CDR3 protein: CASKASGPFYEQYF
J gene: TRBJ1-1; clone size: .; V gene: TRBV5-5; D gene: TRBD1; CDR3 DNA: TGTGCCAGCAGCGCACTGACAGGGGTGAACACTGAAGCTTTCTTT; CDR3 protein: CASSALTGVNTEAFF
J gene: TRBJ2-3; clone size: .; V gene: TRBV2; D gene: .; CDR3 DNA: TGTGCCAGCAGTGAACGAGAGGCCCTGGGCACAGATACGCAGTATTTT; CDR3 protein: CASSEREALGTDTQYF
J gene: TRBJ1-5; clone size: once; V gene: TRBV12-5; D gene: TRBD1; CDR3 DNA: TGTGCTAGTGCCCCGGGGACAGGAAGCAATCAGCCCCAGCATTTT; CDR3 protein: CASAPGTGSNQPQHF
J gene: TRBJ1-3; clone size: .; V gene: TRBV7-8; D gene: .; CDR3 DNA: TGTGCCAGCAGCTTAAGGGGATTATCGGGACCGCGAGTCGGTTTGGACACCATATATTTT; CDR3 protein: CASSLRGLSGPRVGLDTIYF
J gene: TRBJ1-1; clone size: .; V gene: TRBV9; D gene: .; CDR3 DNA: TGTGCCAGCAGCGTAGGTTGGATGAACACTGAAGCTTTCTTT; CDR3 protein: CASSVGWMNTEAFF
J gene: TRBJ2-5; clone size: .; V gene: TRBV25-1; D gene: TRBD2; CDR3 DNA: TGTGCCAGCCGGACTAGCGGCCAAGAGACCCAGTACTTC; CDR3 protein: CASRTSGQETQYF
J gene: TRBJ2-7; clone size: .; V gene: TRBV5-3; D gene: .; CDR3 DNA: TGTGCCAGAAGCTTGATTGCCCTAAGACACTACGAGCAGTACTTC; CDR3 protein: CARSLIALRHYEQYF
J gene: TRBJ2-1; clone size: .; V gene: TRBV5-8; D gene: .; CDR3 DNA: TGTGCCAGCAGCTTGGAAAGCTCCTACAATGAGCAGTTCTTC; CDR3 protein: CASSLESSYNEQFF
J gene: TRBJ2-1; clone size: .; V gene: TRBV6-5; D gene: .; CDR3 DNA: TGTGCCAGCTTTGTGGCAGGTTTAAATGAGCAGTTCTTC; CDR3 protein: CASFVAGLNEQFF
J gene: TRBJ2-3; clone size: .; V gene: TRBV5-4; D gene: .; CDR3 DNA: TGTGCCAGCGCCGTTTGGACCGCTCTCACAGATACGCAGTATTTT; CDR3 protein: CASAVWTALTDTQYF
J gene: TRBJ2-1; clone size: .; V gene: TRBV2; D gene: TRBD2; CDR3 DNA: TGTGCCAGCGGAGAGGAGCGGGGGGTCAATGAGCAGTTCTTC; CDR3 protein: CASGEERGVNEQFF
J gene: TRBJ2-3; clone size: .; V gene: TRBV5-4; D gene: .; CDR3 DNA: TGTGCCAGCAGCTTGTTGCTTACTAGCACAGATACGCAGTATTTT; CDR3 protein: CASSLLLTSTDTQYF